A single sample is the source of the 9 T cell receptor beta chains below, sequenced in a study of cytomegalovirus exposure and HLA in healthy donors. Using immunoSEQ multiplex PCR, the repertoire was profiled, and TCRdb retains in-frame clones only, with some absent. The sample yields 100,000 to 150,000 clones, 89% seen once. The material sequenced was PBMCs. The receptors here all came from a woman younger than 35 in good health and CMV-seronegative.

J is TRBJ2-3 and V is TRBV6-6, with 8 positions matching TRBD2. Germline loops: CDR1 MNHNY, CDR2 SVGAGI (reference sequence). The CDR3 totals 15 residues. The ends lost 7 bases at V and 5 bases at J; junction bases unmatched: 11. CDR3: CASTLVSGTKDTQYF. CDR3 nucleotides: TGTGCCAGCACCCTCGTTAGCGGGACTAAAGATACGCAGTATTTT.

J is TRBJ2-3 and V is TRBV11-3; tentative D call: TRBD2 (7 bases). The V gene's germline CDR1 is SGHNT and CDR2 YENEEA. This CDR3 is built from 15 residues. With 3 bases removed from V and 6 bases from J, the gap between germline ends came to 16 bases. The CDR3 is CASSLRVGGDDTQYF. The CDR3 coding sequence is TGTGCCAGCAGCTTGAGAGTAGGGGGGGATGATACGCAGTATTTT. The full variable domain, its missing parts supplied by reference TRBV11-3 and TRBJ2-3, is EAGVVQSPRYKIIEKKQPVAFWCNPISGHNTLYWYLQNLGQGPELLIRYENEEAVDDSQLPKDRFSAERLKGVDSTLKIQPAELGDSAVYLCASSLRVGGDDTQYFGPGTRLTVL.

V and J are TRBV7-2 and TRBJ2-5; D call uncertain. CDR1 and CDR2 from the germline V gene are SGHTA and FQGNSA. Trimming took 2 bases from V and 1 from J, leaving 8 bases between them. There are 14 residues in the CDR3. The CDR3 sequence: CASSLNNVQETQYF. The CDR3 region has the DNA TGTGCCAGCAGCTTAAACAACGTCCAAGAGACCCAGTACTTC.

V and J are TRBV5-1 and TRBJ2-7; tentatively, D is TRBD2 (6 bases). Between the trimmed V and J ends, which lost 6 bases and 1 base, there was a span of 14 bases. There are 14 residues in the CDR3. The germline V gene has CDR1 SGHRS and CDR2 YFSETQ. The CDR3 sequence is CASKTSGLSYEQYF. Here the CDR3 DNA reads TGCGCCAGCAAGACATCAGGACTATCCTACGAGCAGTACTTC.

The V gene is TRBV2, the J gene TRBJ2-3; D is undetermined. The ends were cut back, 0 bases at V and 13 bases at J, with 11 bases in the middle. The CDR3 runs 12 residues. The V gene's germline CDR1 is SNHLY and CDR2 FYNNEI. CDR3 bases: TGTGCCAGCAGTGAAGCGCCCCTCGGAGAGTATTTT. Residues: CASSEAPLGEYF.

The chain links TRBV29-1 to TRBJ2-1; 12 nucleotides align to TRBD2. This CDR3 region has 15 residues. J gave up 9 bases and V 5 bases, and 11 bases lay outside the gene matches. Looked up from germline, CDR1 is SQVTM and CDR2 is ANQGSEA. The CDR3 nucleotides read TGCAGCGTTAGTCTAGCGGGAGGGCCTAGGGGTGAGCAGTTCTTC. This translates into CSVSLAGGPRGEQFF.

This chain connects TRBV4-2 to TRBJ1-5; 10 nucleotides match TRBD1. Germline CDR1 and CDR2: LGHNA and YNFKEQ. The V gene end was trimmed by 1 base and the J gene end by 3 bases; junction bases not matched to a gene: 6. This CDR3 comprises 17 residues. The CDR3: CASSQGRTGGPNQPQHF. CDR3 in DNA: TGTGCCAGCAGCCAAGGCCGGACAGGGGGACCCAATCAGCCCCAGCATTTT.

The chain uses TRBV19 and TRBJ2-7, with D tentatively TRBD1 (5 bases). The CDR3 is 17 residues long. Per germline, CDR1 LNHDA and CDR2 SQIVND (reference sequence). V lost 5 bases to trimming and J lost 2 bases, with 22 bases between them. The CDR3 region has the DNA TGTGCCAGTAGTCCTGGGGCTGTTGGACCGCAGCCCTACGAGCAGTACTTC. Translating gives CASSPGAVGPQPYEQYF.

This rearrangement joins TRBV2 to TRBJ1-1; D gene uncertain. Germline CDR1 reads SNHLY; CDR2 reads FYNNEI. Trimming removed 2 bases at V and 1 base at J, with 11 bases between. The CDR3 runs to 15 residues. The CDR3 protein is CASSESGMGNTEAFF. The DNA of the CDR3 is TGTGCCAGCAGTGAATCGGGTATGGGGAACACTGAAGCTTTCTTT.